The 21 T cell receptor beta chains below come from one sample, sequenced in a study of CD8 T cells in Susac syndrome (dated by TCRdb to the late 2010s). Receptor amplification or capture employed the immunoSEQ multiplex PCR assay. RNA was extracted using the RNeasy kit, and roughly 0.5 to 1 microgram was reverse transcribed with random hexamers. TCRdb applied fastp at Q25 and MiXCR to the public reads, then kept only in-frame beta chains. Rows with one shared CDR3 protein collapse into an entry with the most common genes and DNA. In this sample the table shows 120,000 or so distinct CDR3 sequences, about 94% of which occur a single time. The ten biggest clones cover approximately 0.13% of the sample. Specimen: CD4+ T cells from PBMCs. The receptors were sampled from a human donor with multiple sclerosis.

The J gene is TRBJ2-4, the V gene TRBV4-1; D is unresolved. The V end was cut by 1 base, the J end by 0 bases, with 13 bases between. Germline-derived CDR1 and CDR2 are MGHRA and YSYEKL. This CDR3 spans 17 amino acids. CDR3 bases: TGCGCCAGCAGCCAAGTTATCAGTTACCGAGCCAAAAACATTCAGTACTTC. Its translation: CASSQVISYRAKNIQYF.

The chain links TRBV4-3 to TRBJ1-1; D gene ambiguous. The germline gives CDR1 LGHNA, CDR2 YSLEER. V was trimmed by 0 bases and J by 2 bases, leaving 7 bases between them. The CDR3 is 14 residues long. In DNA form, the CDR3 reads TGCGCCAGCAGCCAAGAATGGGTCAACACTGAAGCTTTCTTT. Its protein is CASSQEWVNTEAFF.

The gene calls are TRBV12-3 or TRBV12-4 and TRBJ2-1; D ambiguous. The V and J ends lost 7 bases and 6 bases respectively, with 16 bases between them. CDR3 length: 14 amino acids. The CDR3 loop reads CASILGQVSNEQFF. The CDR3 DNA reads as TGTGCCAGCATCCTCGGCCAGGTTAGCAATGAGCAGTTCTTC.

The V and J genes are TRBV6-5 and TRBJ2-7; 10 bases map to TRBD1. Unmatched junction bases numbered 2, after V lost 0 bases and J lost 3 bases. CDR1 is MNHEY and CDR2 is SVGAGI in the germline V gene. The CDR3 contains 15 residues. CDR3 amino acids: CASSYSGQGIYEQYF. The CDR3 coding sequence is TGTGCCAGCAGTTACTCGGGACAGGGGATCTACGAGCAGTACTTC.

The chain links TRBV2 to TRBJ2-4, with 7 positions matching TRBD2. The CDR3 consists of 15 residues. In germline, CDR1 is SNHLY, CDR2 FYNNEI. J gave up 7 bases and V 7 bases, and 13 bases lay outside the gene matches. The CDR3 here is CASTSGPGAGNIQYF. CDR3 DNA sequence: TGTGCCAGCACCTCCGGGCCGGGAGCGGGGAACATTCAGTACTTC.

The chain couples TRBV5-6 to TRBJ2-7, with 7 bases identical to TRBD1. The CDR3 is made up of 16 amino acids. J lost 0 bases, V lost 0 bases, and 6 bases had no gene match. Germline-derived CDR1 and CDR2 are SGHDT and YYEEEE. In nucleotides, the CDR3 is TGTGCCAGCAGCTTGGGGCGCCGGGACAGCTCCTACGAGCAGTACTTC. Amino acids: CASSLGRRDSSYEQYF.

This clonotype was counted once. The CDR3 region is CASSPDRINQPQHF. CDR3 DNA: TGTGCCAGCAGTCCGGACAGAATAAATCAGCCCCAGCATTTT. The chain employs TRBV12-3 or TRBV12-4 and TRBJ1-5; maybe TRBD1 (6 bases). V was clipped by 5 bases and J by 4 bases, with 12 bases between them. The CDR3 spans 14 residues.

V gene TRBV11-2 combines with J gene TRBJ2-7; D might be TRBD1 or TRBD2, each matching 6 bases. The V gene's germline CDR1 is SGHAT and CDR2 FQNNGV. The V end was cut by 4 bases, the J end by 7 bases, with 17 bases between. The CDR3 length is 14 residues. CDR3 sequence (DNA): TGTGCCAGCAGCTCCCTAAGGGGGGCCCGGGAGCAGTACTTC. This sequence encodes CASSSLRGAREQYF.

V usage is TRBV28 and J usage is TRBJ2-7; TRBD2 matches 12 bases. Per germline, CDR1 MDHEN and CDR2 SYDVKM. CDR3 length equals 14 residues. J gave up 6 bases and V 7 bases, and 7 bases lay outside the gene matches. The chain's CDR3 is CASNLAGGPSEQYF. Here the CDR3 DNA reads TGTGCCAGCAACCTAGCGGGAGGGCCGAGCGAGCAGTACTTC.

The chain carries TRBV6-5 and TRBJ2-5; tentatively, D is TRBD2 (6 bases). CDR1 and CDR2 (germline): MNHEY, SVGAGI. The V end lost 5 bases, the J end lost 7 bases, and 14 bases lay between the germline ends. This CDR3 has 13 residues. The CDR3 protein is CASSPAAGRTQYF. CDR3 nucleotide sequence: TGTGCCAGCAGTCCGGCCGCGGGAAGGACCCAGTACTTC.

This chain links TRBV4-3 with TRBJ2-6; 10 bases match TRBD1. After removal of 0 bases from V and 4 bases from J, the junction contained 6 bases not matched to a gene. The CDR3 loop spans 18 amino acids. Germline V gives CDR1 LGHNA, CDR2 YSLEER. This CDR3 is CASSQDIDRGPGANVLTF. In DNA form, the CDR3 reads TGCGCCAGCAGCCAAGATATAGACAGGGGGCCAGGGGCCAACGTCCTGACTTTC.

V is TRBV3-1 and J is TRBJ1-3; no definite D call. With 4 bases removed from V and 0 bases from J, the gap between germline ends came to 13 bases. Germline CDR1 is LGHDT and CDR2 is YNNKEL (reference sequence). CDR3 size: 16 residues. Here the CDR3 DNA reads TGTGCCAGCAGCCCACGAGGGATCAGCTCTGGAAACACCATATATTTT. Translating gives CASSPRGISSGNTIYF.

The rearrangement links TRBV2 to TRBJ2-7, with D hard to call. Between the trimmed V and J ends, which lost 6 bases and 4 bases, there was a span of 10 bases. Germline V gene sequence: CDR1 SNHLY, CDR2 FYNNEI. The CDR3 has 12 residues. The CDR3 spells CASSPFVYEQYF. CDR3 sequence (DNA): TGTGCCAGCAGCCCTTTTGTTTACGAGCAGTACTTC.

The chain carries TRBV6-5 and TRBJ1-2, with TRBD1 matching 7 bases. CDR1 is MNHEY and CDR2 is SVGAGI in the germline V gene. The CDR3 length is 17 residues. Unmatched junction bases numbered 13, after V lost 2 bases and J lost 4 bases. The CDR3 nucleotides read TGTGCCAGCAGTTACCCAGGGAATACAGGGGAAGGCTATGGCTACACCTTC. Translating gives CASSYPGNTGEGYGYTF.

This clonotype has just one count. V is TRBV4-2 and J is TRBJ2-1; D might be TRBD1 or TRBD2, each matching 6 bases. The V and J ends lost 2 bases and 0 bases respectively, with 14 bases between them. The CDR3 loop spans 17 amino acids. Germline V CDR1 and CDR2: LGHNA, YNFKEQ. CDR3 in amino acids: CASSQSVGGLSYNEQFF. The CDR3 DNA is TGTGCCAGCAGCCAATCAGTGGGGGGCCTCTCCTACAATGAGCAGTTCTTC.

This rearrangement joins TRBV9 to TRBJ2-6; maybe TRBD2 (5 bases). The germline gives CDR1 SGDLS, CDR2 YYNGEE. CDR3 length: 16 amino acids. Trimming removed 2 bases at V and 2 bases at J, with 11 bases between. The CDR3 sequence is CASSVGEGAGANVLTF. In nucleotides, the CDR3 is TGTGCCAGCAGCGTCGGAGAGGGTGCTGGGGCCAACGTCCTGACTTTC.

This chain connects TRBV5-6 to TRBJ2-3, with D uncertain. The CDR3 extends over 12 amino acids. Germline-derived CDR1 and CDR2 are SGHDT and YYEEEE. V dropped 7 bases and J dropped 4 bases, with 10 bases sitting between them. The DNA for the CDR3 is TGTGCCAGCGGAGTTAGGGCAGATACGCAGTATTTT. Its protein is CASGVRADTQYF.

CDR3 amino acids: CAWSGSRARGGETQYF. DNA of the CDR3: TGTGCCTGGAGCGGGTCGCGGGCGCGGGGTGGGGAGACCCAGTACTTC. The chain links TRBV30 to TRBJ2-5; D perhaps matches TRBD2 (6 bases). The V end lost 3 bases, the J end lost 5 bases, and 22 bases lay between the germline ends. The CDR3 totals 16 residues. The germline V gene has CDR1 GTSNPN and CDR2 SVGIG (reference sequence).

The genes are TRBV5-4 and TRBJ2-2; D may be TRBD1 or TRBD2 (6 bases each). Germline V CDR1 and CDR2: SGHNT, YYREEE (reference sequence). The CDR3 spans 15 residues. V lost 6 bases, J lost 4 bases, and 16 bases lay in between. The DNA of the CDR3 is TGTGCCAGCAACCTGGGGGGCCGCGGCACCGGGGAGCTGTTTTTT. It encodes CASNLGGRGTGELFF.

This chain connects TRBV6-6 to TRBJ2-5, with 7 bases matching TRBD2. This CDR3 spans 14 amino acids. Germline-derived CDR1 and CDR2 are MNHNY and SVGAGI (reference sequence). Trimming removed 6 bases from V and 5 bases from J; junction bases left unmatched: 9. The DNA of the CDR3 is TGTGCCAGCAGCCCGGAGGGAGGGACGGAGACCCAGTACTTC. Its protein is CASSPEGGTETQYF.

This chain connects TRBV18 to TRBJ2-7; D perhaps matches TRBD2 (5 bases). The V gene lost 2 bases and the J gene lost 4 bases, with 12 bases spanning the gap. CDR1 is KGHSH, CDR2 LQKENI, per germline. The CDR3 consists of 14 residues. The CDR3 DNA sequence: TGTGCCAGCTCACCAGGCGGTGCGGGTTACGAGCAGTACTTC. Translation gives CASSPGGAGYEQYF.